These 7 T cell receptor beta chains came from one sample sequenced in a study of cytotoxic CD8 clonotypes in ibrutinib-treated CLL. Sequencing was performed with immunoSEQ multiplex PCR; in TCRdb, only in-frame clones are kept and a portion is missing. The sample gives some 150,000 clones, around 82% of which show up once; 7.6% is in the top ten. The source was PBMCs, collected after 36 months of ibrutinib treatment. The receptors here all came from a human donor with chronic lymphocytic leukemia.

The V gene is TRBV5-1, the J gene TRBJ1-2; D may be TRBD1 (6 bases). Trimming took 4 bases from V and 5 from J, leaving 21 bases between them. The CDR3 length is 16 residues. The germline gives CDR1 SGHRS, CDR2 YFSETQ. CDR3 amino acids: CASSPEGGGDPYGYTF. DNA for the CDR3: TGCGCCAGCAGCCCCGAGGGGGGAGGGGACCCTTATGGCTACACCTTC.

CDR3 DNA: TGTGCCAGCAGTGACATTCCGCGGGCTGGTGGCTACAATGAGCAGTTCTTC. Protein product: CASSDIPRAGGYNEQFF. The genes are TRBV7-3 and TRBJ2-1; D is possibly TRBD2 (5 bases). There are 17 residues in the CDR3. The V end lost 6 bases, the J end lost 3 bases, and 21 bases lay between the germline ends. CDR1 SGHTA and CDR2 FQGTGA come from the germline V gene.

V is TRBV2 and J is TRBJ1-6; D is undetermined. Germline-derived CDR1 and CDR2 are SNHLY and FYNNEI. The CDR3 has 16 residues. The germline V and J ends were trimmed by 7 bases and 0 bases, with 13 bases remaining between them. The CDR3 here is CASTFPGSSYNSPLHF. CDR3 coding DNA: TGTGCCAGCACCTTCCCAGGCAGCTCCTATAATTCACCCCTCCACTTT.

This chain connects TRBV9 to TRBJ1-1; D is uncertain. The CDR3 runs 12 residues. Deletions cut 3 bases from V and 9 bases from J, with 12 bases between. Germline loops: CDR1 SGDLS, CDR2 YYNGEE. The CDR3 sequence: CASSDNSPKAFF. CDR3 coding DNA: TGTGCCAGCAGCGATAACAGCCCTAAAGCTTTCTTT.

The chain couples TRBV28 to TRBJ2-1, with D possibly matching TRBD2 (5 bases). CDR1 MDHEN and CDR2 SYDVKM come from the germline V gene. V gave up 3 bases and J gave up 7 bases, with 16 bases separating them. The CDR3 runs to 15 residues. CDR3 loop: CASSFADGVWNEQFF. CDR3 coding DNA: TGTGCCAGCAGTTTTGCCGACGGGGTTTGGAATGAGCAGTTCTTC.

This clone was observed once. The chain employs TRBV7-7 and TRBJ2-7; TRBD1 agrees at 12 bases. Trimming at V came to 5 bases and at J to 2 bases, leaving 4 bases not matched to a gene. CDR1 and CDR2 from the germline V gene are SSHAT and FNYEAQ (reference sequence). The CDR3 runs 15 residues. The CDR3 loop reads CASSQGQGAPYEQYF. In DNA form, the CDR3 reads TGTGCCAGCAGCCAGGGACAGGGGGCACCCTACGAGCAGTACTTC.

The chain links TRBV2 to TRBJ1-5; the D is unclear. The CDR3 is made up of 13 amino acids. V was trimmed by 5 bases and J by 10 bases, leaving 15 bases between them. Germline CDR1 reads SNHLY; CDR2 reads FYNNEI. The CDR3 DNA follows: TGTGCCAGCAGTCGGCTTGAGGAGAATCCCCAGCATTTT. Its translation is CASSRLEENPQHF. The whole variable domain, filled in from reference TRBV2 and TRBJ1-5, reads EPEVTQTPSHQVTQMGQEVILRCVPISNHLYFYWYRQILGQKVEFLVSFYNNEISEKSEIFDDQFSVERPDGSNFTLKIRSTKLEDSAMYFCASSRLEENPQHFGDGTRLSIL.